This T cell receptor beta chain was found in a study of long-term antiretroviral therapy in people with HIV (dated by TCRdb to between 2022 and 2023). Concerning the study at large: The earliest samples were collected about a decade before the 2015 WHO recommendation for immediate ART, when ART was typically delayed until CD4 counts fell. Among the roughly 30 participants with HIV, over nine were female. Whether ART initiation and durable HIV suppression were associated with changes in peripheral blood TRB repertoire composition and diversity was tested in a retrospective serial study. Test extractions of a monoclonal T-cell line alongside fewer than 40 polyclonal samples showed no cross-contamination during QIAcube processing. From fewer than 35 adults with confirmed HIV infection, the cohort provided under 250 cryopreserved PBMC samples, gathered serially across a mean of approximately six years (range 1-12).

Sequencing of the TRB variable region was done with the immunoSEQ hsTCRB v3.0 assay at survey level resolution. TRB sequencing targeted a depth of about 35,000-50,000 T-cell genomes per sample. TRB libraries were pooled and sequenced on an Illumina MiSeq using a v3 150-cycle kit. Processing in the source paper ran as follows. Repertoire analysis ran in R within a reproducible Nextflow workflow covering QC, data transformation and analysis. LymphoSeq2, an R package for exploring AIRR-Seq data, was used to implement custom analyses. A handful of samples that produced fewer than 5000 total TRB sequences were removed, so some 190 HIV repertoires were analyzed. Among the 180 to 200 HIV repertoires that were kept, some 61 were collected before ART initiation and roughly 130 were collected after ART initiation. Repertoires were downsampled to 5000 TRB nucleotide sequences, and summary statistics were averaged over 100 downsampling iterations. TRB sequences were retained for analysis only if CDR3 regions of at least seven amino acids were present. Diversity was assessed using a clonality score derived from Shannon entropy and using the Gini coefficient. In repertoire networks, the top 5000 CDR3 amino acid sequences were linked whenever an edit distance of one separated two sequences. GLIPH2 predicted antigen specificity groups and MHC restriction for TRB CDR3 amino acid sequences. Known CMV, EBV, HIV or tissue antigen associations were flagged by matching CDR3 amino acid sequences against VDJdb and McPAS-TCR. Pre-ART, post-ART and control groups were compared with Wilcoxon signed-rank tests and Holm-Bonferroni correction. Not all clones reach the TCRdb copy of this immuneACCESS table, which keeps in-frame sequences only. Checked studies attribute under half of the gap to unresolved V genes and leave the rest unexplained. V, J and clone size are those of that table, while D and trimming were read from the DNA. The sample table contains some 27,000 clones; only one count was recorded for more than 85% of them. Together, the top ten hold 6.4% of the sample.

The CDR3 has 15 amino acids, counting the end cysteine and phenylalanine. Only the CDR3 part of the read is kept: 45 bases, read in frame from the first base. At the junction V is shortened by 2 bases and J by 2 bases; bases outside the gene matches: 4. From the germline V gene, CDR1 is SGHRS and CDR2 is YFSETQ. Participants were included only if at least one PBMC sample before ART initiation and at least two post-ART samples were available. Every participant with HIV received treatment in the United States of America. Before DNA extraction, cryopreserved samples containing roughly 1-11 million PBMC were thawed and washed. At the time of the earliest PBMC sample for each participant with HIV, ages ranged from about 23 to 60 years. PBMC samples from each participant spanned 1-4 timepoints before ART initiation and 2-8 timepoints after ART initiation, with a median of 7 samples. For every participant, serial HIV viral load, CD4+ T-cell count, ART history and demographic data were obtained. A Qiagen kit on a QIAcube was used to extract genomic DNA from unsorted PBMC, with samples processed in batches of 12.

General findings and caveats noted by the study authors: The repertoire was dominated across all time points by expanded TRB clones identified before ART initiation, although this dominance was seen to fluctuate and to decrease in many PLHIV after ART. Inferences about post-ART repertoire changes were limited because no data were available on ART adherence, viral resistance or therapy changes. The samples span the years 2004 to 2017, and the ART regimens used at that time may not be as effective as current regimens. Because pre-ART samples had limited cell numbers, unsorted PBMC were profiled rather than sorted CD4+ and CD8+ T cells. Compared with controls, HIV repertoires had narrower CDR3 length ranges, and the network structure pointed to an antigen-experienced repertoire that shifted only slightly toward naive after ART. Starting ART was linked to a significant rise in TRB diversity, yet even after long-term ART the diversity remained significantly lower than in transplant donor controls. Owing to limited PBMC availability, only the TCR beta chain was sequenced, without alpha chain pairing.

For this clone: This receptor's antigen is unknown. Base qualities are not recorded, but no much larger clone differs from it by a single base.

This clonotype was sampled from a woman between 40 and 50 years old with HIV. This material consisted of unsorted PBMCs, taken approximately 6.5 years after starting antiretroviral therapy. The receptor chain draws on TRBV5-1 and TRBJ2-7; TRBD1 fits 10 bases in the junction. The nucleotide sequence is given as TGCGCCAGCAGCTTAACCGGGACAGGGGCCTACGAGCAGTACTTC. It translates to CASSLTGTGAYEQYF.